One and the same sample provided the 20 T cell receptor beta chains below, sequenced in a study of blood T cells in healthy people across ages. Combining a sample-barcoded 5' primer with a J-beta primer mix, a second PCR ran for about 7 to 11 cycles. TCRdb itself ran the 5' RACE reads through MiXCR, one entry per CDR3 protein. The table records 650,000 to 1,000,000 distinct CDR3 sequences, 35% to 40% of them present only once. The sample comprised blood. These receptors were collected from a man aged 18 to 35 in good health.

This clonotype was detected ten times or more. V gene TRBV7-9 combines with J gene TRBJ1-2, with 9 nucleotides matching TRBD1. J lost 4 bases, V lost 5 bases, and 8 bases had no gene match. Germline CDR1 SEHNR, CDR2 FQNEAQ (reference sequence). The CDR3 covers 15 residues. CDR3 coding DNA: TGTGCCAGCAGCCGGGACAGGGAGAGTGGCTATGGCTACACCTTC. Amino acid sequence: CASSRDRESGYGYTF.

The chain uses TRBV28 and TRBJ2-7, with 8 nucleotides matching TRBD1. This CDR3 is built from 14 residues. V gave up 8 bases and J gave up 3 bases; unmatched junction bases: 9. CDR1 and CDR2 from the germline V gene are MDHEN and SYDVKM. The CDR3 protein is CASLYRTGSYEQYF. The CDR3 DNA follows: TGTGCCAGCCTGTACCGGACAGGGAGCTACGAGCAGTACTTC.

This clonotype appeared a few times. This chain links TRBV12-3 or TRBV12-4 with TRBJ1-1, with no clear D. The CDR3 covers 15 residues. The V end was cut by 2 bases, the J end by 2 bases, with 12 bases between. The chain's CDR3 is CASSLSVLLNTEAFF. CDR3 nucleotides: TGTGCCAGCAGTTTATCAGTTCTCCTAAACACTGAAGCTTTCTTT.

This clonotype has only a few counts. Here the CDR3 DNA reads TGTGCCAGCAGTGAAGCTAGGGGACAGGGGAGCTATGGCTACACCTTC. It specifies CASSEARGQGSYGYTF. This chain uses TRBV2 with TRBJ1-2, with 10 positions matching TRBD1. V shed 0 bases and J 4 bases; nucleotides not matched to a gene: 5. Germline V gives CDR1 SNHLY, CDR2 FYNNEI. This CDR3 is built from 16 residues.

The sample holds many counts of this clonotype. This chain joins TRBV7-2 and TRBJ2-4, with D possibly being TRBD2 (6 bases). The CDR3 loop spans 15 amino acids. The germline V and J ends were trimmed by 4 bases and 1 base, with 11 bases remaining between them. Germline CDR1 is SGHTA and CDR2 is FQGNSA. CDR3 loop: CASSSGLSAKNIQYF. The CDR3 bases are TGTGCCAGCAGCTCCGGACTATCGGCCAAAAACATTCAGTACTTC.

This clonotype has just one count. At one end the junction does not follow the germline gene, possibly because of a read error. This chain connects TRBV3-1 to TRBJ1-5, with D possibly matching TRBD1 (6 bases). The CDR3 loop spans 17 amino acids. Germline CDR1 is LGHDT and CDR2 is YNNKEL (reference sequence). CDR3 loop: CASSGAPGQGRNRPQHF. In DNA form, the CDR3 reads TGTGCCAGCAGTGGGGCGCCGGGGCAGGGGCGCAATCGGCCCCAGCATTTT.

This chain connects TRBV7-9 to TRBJ2-5; 7 bases agree with TRBD1. Germline assignment: CDR1 SEHNR and CDR2 FQNEAQ (reference sequence). This CDR3 is built from 13 residues. V lost 3 bases to trimming and J lost 11 bases; unmatched junction nucleotides: 9. The CDR3 is CASSFDRESLQYF. CDR3 in DNA: TGTGCCAGCAGCTTTGACAGGGAATCTCTGCAGTACTTC.

This clonotype was seen repeatedly, ten times or more. The V gene is TRBV9, the J gene TRBJ2-7; 9 nucleotides line up with TRBD1. CDR3 length equals 15 residues. The V segment lost 0 bases and the J segment 4 bases; nucleotides outside the gene matches: 5. Germline loops: CDR1 SGDLS, CDR2 YYNGEE. The DNA of the CDR3 is TGTGCCAGCAGCGTAGCCGGGACAGGGAATTACGAGCAGTACTTC. This codes for CASSVAGTGNYEQYF.

The rearrangement links TRBV27 to TRBJ2-1, with 8 positions matching TRBD2. Germline V gene data show CDR1 as MNHEY and CDR2 as SMNVEV (reference sequence). The CDR3 extends over 13 amino acids. V trimming: 5 bases; J trimming: 10 bases; junction bases outside the gene matches: 7. CDR3 amino acids: CASSISGAGEQFF. Written as DNA, the CDR3 is TGTGCCAGCAGTATTAGCGGGGCCGGGGAGCAGTTCTTC.

As for this clonotype: With a much larger clone just one base away, this may be a read error. The chain has TRBV5-1 and TRBJ2-7; 9 bases match TRBD1. Germline assignment: CDR1 SGHRS and CDR2 YFSETQ. The CDR3 is 14 amino acids. In nucleotides, the CDR3 is TGCACCAGCAGCTGGGGACAGGGCGCCTACGAGCAGTACTTC. The encoded protein is CTSSWGQGAYEQYF.

The chain links TRBV20-1 to TRBJ2-5, with 7 bases aligning to TRBD1. The end of the DNA is better explained by TRBJ2-7, so the J call may be wrong. The CDR3 spans 15 residues. The germline V gene encodes CDR1 DFQATT and CDR2 SNEGSKA (reference sequence). CDR3 residues: CSARSSGQVRNEQYF. In DNA form, the CDR3 reads TGCAGTGCTAGATCCTCAGGACAGGTTAGGAACGAGCAGTACTTC.

About this clonotype: This may be a read error, as it is one base from a much larger clone. The V call is TRBV6-6, the J call TRBJ1-6, with TRBD1 as a possible D gene (5 bases). CDR3 length: 12 residues. CDR1 is MNHNY, CDR2 SVGAGI, per germline (reference sequence). The CDR3 region is CAGSFRDSPLHF. The CDR3 nucleotides are TGTGCCGGCAGTTTTAGGGACTCACCCCTCCACTTT.

This clonotype was counted ten times or more. The chain recombines TRBV7-2 with TRBJ2-5; a weak D match, TRBD2 (7 bases). The CDR3 extends over 17 amino acids. Germline loops: CDR1 SGHTA, CDR2 FQGNSA. V gave up 3 bases and J gave up 4 bases, with 21 bases separating them. The CDR3 nucleotides read TGTGCCAGCAGCTTCGAGAGGGGGGACTATTTTCCAGAGACCCAGTACTTC. Translation gives CASSFERGDYFPETQYF.

At least ten counts were recorded for this clonotype. The V call is TRBV12-3 or TRBV12-4, the J call TRBJ1-2; D is undetermined. CDR3 length equals 13 residues. V was clipped by 7 bases and J by 6 bases, with 15 bases between them. The CDR3 reads CASTPSVGNGYTF. DNA of the CDR3: TGTGCCAGCACCCCATCGGTAGGGAATGGCTACACCTTC.

The J gene is TRBJ2-1, the V gene TRBV2, with TRBD2 identical over 12 bases. The CDR3 is 17 residues long. V dropped 6 bases and J dropped 5; count of bases not matched to a gene: 11. The germline CDR1 and CDR2 sequences are SNHLY and FYNNEI. The CDR3 DNA follows: TGTGCCAGCAGGCTCGGGGCTAGCGGGGGGGGAGACAATGAGCAGTTCTTC. It encodes CASRLGASGGGDNEQFF.

This clonotype was recorded many times. The rearrangement uses TRBV15 and TRBJ2-5; D call uncertain. Germline loops: CDR1 LNHNV, CDR2 YYDKDF (reference sequence). Deletions cut 1 base from V and 5 bases from J, with 11 bases between. This CDR3 has 14 amino acids. CDR3 DNA: TGTGCCACCAGCAGAGTGGTTAGTTTGGAGACCCAGTACTTC. Its translation: CATSRVVSLETQYF.

The rearrangement uses TRBV4-2 and TRBJ1-1, with TRBD1 matching 7 bases. The CDR3 contains 19 residues. Trimming cost V 0 bases and J 0 bases; bases outside gene matches: 13. Germline V gene lookup returns CDR1 LGHNA and CDR2 YNFKEQ. The CDR3 bases are TGTGCCAGCAGCCAAGATCTCTTGGGCAGGGGGATTGTGAACACTGAAGCTTTCTTT. Its protein is CASSQDLLGRGIVNTEAFF.

The rearrangement joins TRBV5-6 to TRBJ1-5; D unclear. V was cut by 4 bases and J by 3 bases, with 11 bases left in between. The CDR3 covers 14 residues. Germline CDR1 SGHDT, CDR2 YYEEEE. CDR3 in DNA: TGTGCCAGCAGCGTATCTCCGGACAATCAGCCCCAGCATTTT. It is translated as CASSVSPDNQPQHF.

V usage is TRBV7-2 and J usage is TRBJ2-3; a possible D gene is TRBD2 (6 bases). The CDR3 length is 18 residues. The germline V gene has CDR1 SGHTA and CDR2 FQGNSA. Trimming took off 3 bases at V and 0 bases at J, with 19 bases between the two ends. The CDR3 DNA reads TGTGCCAGCAGCTTGGGACTGACTGCGAGCCTTAGCACAGATACGCAGTATTTT. It yields the protein CASSLGLTASLSTDTQYF.

J is TRBJ2-3 and V is TRBV11-2, with 9 bases aligning to TRBD2. CDR3 length equals 17 residues. CDR1 and CDR2 from the germline V gene are SGHAT and FQNNGV. Losses at the gene ends were 1 base for V and 2 bases for J; bases not matched to a gene: 7. CDR3 sequence reads: CASSLGASGGSTDTQYF. The DNA of the CDR3 is TGTGCCAGCAGCTTAGGTGCCAGCGGGGGGTCCACAGATACGCAGTATTTT.